The present entry profiles one T cell receptor beta chain with its context. Its antigen is not known. Germline CDR1 is ENHRY and CDR2 is SYGVKD. There are 14 residues in the CDR3. V lost 6 bases to trimming and J lost 3 bases; unmatched junction nucleotides: 7. The data were taken from a study of cytomegalovirus exposure and HLA in healthy donors. Produced via immunoSEQ multiplex PCR; TCRdb's table is partial and in-frame only. The sample has about 110,000 clones; about 85% are singletons. Findings and limits, study-wide: With high specificity and sensitivity, the classifier reportedly diagnosed cytomegalovirus status. Three chains linked to CMV were shown in vitro to be specific for CMV antigens.

This TCR was recovered from a woman younger than 35 in good health and CMV-seronegative. The material sequenced was PBMCs. The chain carries TRBV10-3 and TRBJ1-1; 7 nucleotides align to TRBD1. The CDR3 loop is CAIRAQGYYTEAFF. Here the CDR3 DNA reads TGTGCCATCAGGGCACAGGGGTATTACACTGAAGCTTTCTTT.